The present TCR beta chain was sequenced within a study of early T cells in non-severe SARS-CoV-2 infection. TCRdb recomputed calls from the 5' RACE reads with MiXCR, one row per CDR3 protein. In the table there are just under 65,000 distinct CDR3 sequences, approximately 10% of which are singletons. The table lists this clonotype with many counts. The sequencing here drew on whole blood, taken at baseline. The receptor was derived from an adult who was a healthcare worker with PCR-confirmed SARS-CoV-2 infection or an uninfected control (not recorded which).

The CDR3 protein is CSAAHDVGETQYF. CDR3 nucleotides: TGCAGTGCCGCCCATGACGTGGGGGAGACCCAGTACTTC. The rearrangement uses TRBV20-1 and TRBJ2-5, with D hard to call. V lost 6 bases to trimming and J lost 5 bases, with 16 bases between them. Germline CDR1 reads DFQATT; CDR2 reads SNEGSKA (reference sequence). The CDR3 has 13 residues.